This TCR beta chain originates from a study of metastatic and nonmetastatic thyroid tumors. For the study at large: Repertoires of blood and of tissue (tumor or nodule) from malignant and benign thyroid patients were compared. General observations from the study: For both blood and tumor, malignant thyroid tumors reportedly showed significantly higher TCR beta diversity than benign nodules did.

Not a single patient had been given any form of treatment at any point before undergoing thyroid surgery. Original processing notes: Construction of a distant-metastasis classifier for papillary thyroid cancer relied on CDR3 differences across clinicopathological groups. TCRdb called clones again from the PCR reads with MiXCR. The V and J calls shown here were made by TCRdb, not taken from the authors' results. The data show 10,000 to 15,000 clones, 26% seen once. This clone was detected a few times. As yet, its antigen is unknown. CDR1 LNHDA and CDR2 SQIVND come from the germline V gene (reference sequence). Trimming shortened V by 11 bases and J by 10 bases, and 21 bases separated the two germline ends. This CDR3 has 12 residues.

V is TRBV19 and J is TRBJ2-7, with TRBD1 as a possible D gene (5 bases). The receptor's source is a female donor with papillary thyroid cancer or a benign thyroid nodule (not recorded which). Some clones in this sample may be carry-over from other donors' samples. The specimen sequenced was tumor tissue. This CDR3 reads CAGSIGAHRQYF. The DNA of the CDR3 is TGTGCCGGCAGTATAGGGGCACACCGCCAGTACTTC.